The clone carrying this T cell receptor (beta chain) was seen more than once but under ten times. This sample was taken from a study of blood T cells in healthy people across ages. A second PCR of roughly 7 to 11 cycles used a sample-barcoded 5' primer and a J-beta primer mix. Every cDNA molecule carried a tag from a template-switch adaptor bearing 12 random nucleotides. TCRdb analysed the 5' RACE reads with MiXCR anew, one entry per CDR3 protein. The sample has more than 700,000 distinct CDR3 sequences, around half seen once; the top ten hold 40% to 50%. This CDR3 contains 16 residues. In germline, CDR1 is MNHEY, CDR2 SMNVEV (reference sequence). With 4 bases clipped from V and 4 bases from J, the junction kept 9 bases outside the gene matches.

The rearrangement joins TRBV27 to TRBJ1-5; 8 nucleotides agree with TRBD1. The TCR was taken from a man older than 75 in good health. Sequenced sample: blood. The DNA of the CDR3 is TGTGCCAGCAGTTCAATGACAGGGGAACGGAATCAGCCCCAGCATTTT. It codes for CASSSMTGERNQPQHF.